The sequence of this T cell receptor beta chain was determined in a study of vaccination effects on CD4 cells after COVID-19. Study-level findings and limits: Early timepoints after infection were absent, and convalescent patients were few in the study.

Using immunoSEQ multiplex PCR, the repertoire was profiled, and TCRdb retains in-frame clones only, with some absent. The profile covers tens of thousands of clones, with approximately 70% appearing a single time and under 4.5% taken by the ten largest. Sequencing in the ViraFEST assay came after antigen-specific CD4+ T cells had been expanded with viral peptide pools, which were used to stimulate PBMC. It was after more than 8 days of culture that CD4+ T cells were isolated. Nucleocapsid antibody tests were negative, and the vaccine recipients had no prior SARS-CoV-2 infection. Wells of around 2.2 million PBMC each were grown with around 10 IU/ml IL-2 and 9 to 10 ug/ml peptides. Cultures had half their medium replaced with IL-2 medium on days 3 and 7. In this sample, this clone turned up once. Antigen unknown. CDR1 is MNHEY and CDR2 is SVGAGI in the germline V gene. V was clipped by 5 bases and J by 4 bases; unmatched bases: 2. This CDR3 is 14 amino acids long.

The V gene is TRBV6-5, the J gene TRBJ2-2; 9 nucleotides line up with TRBD1. Specimen: CD4+ T cells from PBMCs cultured with HCoV-OC43 spike peptides, collected before COVID-19 vaccination. The subset was: HCoV-OC43 spike overlapping peptide pool stimulation. The clonotype originates from a human donor who received a COVID-19 vaccine. The DNA of the CDR3 is TGTGCCAGCAGTCGGGACAGGGCCACCGGGGAGCTGTTTTTT. This translates into CASSRDRATGELFF.